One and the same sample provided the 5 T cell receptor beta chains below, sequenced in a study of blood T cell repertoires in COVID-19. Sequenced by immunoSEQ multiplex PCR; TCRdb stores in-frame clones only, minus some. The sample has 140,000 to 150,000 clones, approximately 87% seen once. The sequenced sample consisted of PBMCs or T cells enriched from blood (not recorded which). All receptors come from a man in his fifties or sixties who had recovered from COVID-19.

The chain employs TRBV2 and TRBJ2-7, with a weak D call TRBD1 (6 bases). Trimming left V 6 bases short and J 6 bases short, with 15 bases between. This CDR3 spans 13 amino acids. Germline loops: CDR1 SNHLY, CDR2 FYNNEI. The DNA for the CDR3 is TGTGCCAGCAGGACAACAGGGTCGAGCGAGCAGTACTTC. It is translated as CASRTTGSSEQYF.

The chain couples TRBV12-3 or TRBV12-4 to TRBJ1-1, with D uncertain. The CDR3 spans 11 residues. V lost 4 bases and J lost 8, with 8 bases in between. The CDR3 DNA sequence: TGTGCCAGCAGTTCAGGAGGCGAAGCTTTCTTT. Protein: CASSSGGEAFF.

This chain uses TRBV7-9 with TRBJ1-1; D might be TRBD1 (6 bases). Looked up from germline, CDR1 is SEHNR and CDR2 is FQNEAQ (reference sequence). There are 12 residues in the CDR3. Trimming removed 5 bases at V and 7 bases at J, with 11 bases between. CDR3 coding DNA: TGTGCCAGCAGCGAACAGGGATATGAAGCTTTCTTT. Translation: CASSEQGYEAFF. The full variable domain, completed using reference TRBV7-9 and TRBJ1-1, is DTGVSQNPRHKITKRGQNVTFRCDPISEHNRLYWYRQTLGQGPEFLTYFQNEAQLEKSRLLSDRFSAERPKGSFSTLEIQRTEQGDSAMYLCASSEQGYEAFFGQGTRLTVV.

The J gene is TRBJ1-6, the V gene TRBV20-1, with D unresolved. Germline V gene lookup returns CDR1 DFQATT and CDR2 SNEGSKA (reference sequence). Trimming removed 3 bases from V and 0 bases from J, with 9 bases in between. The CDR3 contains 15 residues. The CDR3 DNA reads TGCAGTGCTAGTGCACTGAGCTCCTATAATTCACCCCTCCACTTT. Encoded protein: CSASALSSYNSPLHF.

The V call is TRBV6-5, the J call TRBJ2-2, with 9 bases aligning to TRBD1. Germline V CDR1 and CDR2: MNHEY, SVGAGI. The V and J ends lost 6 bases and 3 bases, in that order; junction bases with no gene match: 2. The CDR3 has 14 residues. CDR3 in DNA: TGTGCCAGCAGGGGACAGGGCTACACCGGGGAGCTGTTTTTT. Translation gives CASRGQGYTGELFF.